The present entry profiles one T cell receptor beta chain with its context. The entry originates in a study of blood T cell repertoires in COVID-19. Study as a whole: There were acute and convalescent COVID-19 samples, and they came from the United States, Italy and Spain. T cells, B-cell-depleted T cells, or PBMCs supplied cDNA or gDNA.

CDR1 is GTSNPN and CDR2 is SVGIG in the germline V gene (reference sequence). The CDR3 covers 14 residues. Trimming removed 2 bases from V and 0 bases from J; junction bases left unmatched: 1. Authors' data handling: Quantification of nucleated cells was approximated via reference gene primer amplification. Produced via immunoSEQ multiplex PCR; TCRdb's table is partial and in-frame only. V, J and clone size are taken as reported in that table, and D and trimming were inferred from the DNA itself. This table has fewer than 150,000 clones, around 86% appearing once. The chain uses TRBV30 and TRBJ1-3; 7 positions match TRBD1. The sample was peripheral blood. This clonotype was obtained from a woman in her forties or fifties who had recovered from COVID-19. CDR3 sequence reads: CAWSWDSSGNTIYF. Written as DNA, the CDR3 is TGTGCCTGGAGTTGGGACAGCTCTGGAAACACCATATATTTT. The full variable domain, with the rest looked up from reference TRBV30 and TRBJ1-3, is SQTIHQWPATLVQPVGSPLSLECTVEGTSNPNLYWYRQAAGRGLQLLFYSVGIGQISSEVPQNLSASRPQDRQFILSSKKLLLSDSGFYLCAWSWDSSGNTIYFGEGSWLTVV.